What follows is one T cell receptor beta chain and its context. These data come from a study of blood T cell repertoires in COVID-19. Cohorts were based on clinical histories the participants reported. Sequencing used immunoSEQ multiplex PCR; TCRdb keeps in-frame clones, though not all of them. The sample has fewer than 350,000 clones, around nine tenths seen once. The CDR3 runs 14 residues. Per germline, CDR1 KGHSH and CDR2 LQKENI. Trimming cost V 6 bases and J 2 bases, with 14 bases left between them. The clonotype comes from a man between 60 and 75 years old who had recovered from COVID-19. The rearrangement uses TRBV18 and TRBJ2-7, with a weak D call TRBD1 (7 bases). Sequencing was carried out using PBMCs or T cells enriched from blood (not recorded which). The CDR3 region is CASSRGDSPYEQYF. The CDR3 DNA is TGTGCCAGCTCTAGGGGGGACAGTCCCTACGAGCAGTACTTC.